This T cell receptor beta chain was recorded in a study of shared clonotypes between healthy human individuals. The CDR3 has 14 residues. V was clipped by 1 base and J by 12 bases, with 16 bases between them. Germline CDR1 reads MNHNS; CDR2 reads SASEGT. All participating donors were Caucasian adults from Nashville, Tennessee. Clones were sequenced by immunoSEQ multiplex PCR, and TCRdb holds only the in-frame ones, with some missing. The table shows roughly 490,000 clones, with around 80% occurring only once. The sequence was collected from a woman between 35 and 50 years old in good health. Some clones in this sample may be carry-over from other donors' samples. Source material: PBMCs. The chain has TRBV6-1 and TRBJ2-1; either TRBD1 or TRBD2 may fit D (5 bases each). CDR3 sequence (DNA): TGTGCCAGCAGTGAAGTCCCCGGGGCCGTCCGGCAGTTCTTC. It specifies CASSEVPGAVRQFF.